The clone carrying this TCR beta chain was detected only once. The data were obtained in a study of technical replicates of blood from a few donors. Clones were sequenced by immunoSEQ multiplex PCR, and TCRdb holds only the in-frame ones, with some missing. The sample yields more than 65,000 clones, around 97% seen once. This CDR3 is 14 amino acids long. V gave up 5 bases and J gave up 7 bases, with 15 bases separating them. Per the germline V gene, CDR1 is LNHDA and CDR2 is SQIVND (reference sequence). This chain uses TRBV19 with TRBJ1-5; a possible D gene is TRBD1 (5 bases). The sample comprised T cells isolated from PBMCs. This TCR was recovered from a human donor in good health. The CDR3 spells CASSLSGMGQPQHF. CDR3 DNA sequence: TGTGCCAGTAGTTTATCAGGGATGGGGCAGCCCCAGCATTTT. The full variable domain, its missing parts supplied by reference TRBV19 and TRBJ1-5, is DGGITQSPKYLFRKEGQNVTLSCEQNLNHDAMYWYRQDPGQGLRLIYYSQIVNDFQKGDIAEGYSVSREKKESFPLTVTSAQKNPTAFYLCASSLSGMGQPQHFGDGTRLSIL.